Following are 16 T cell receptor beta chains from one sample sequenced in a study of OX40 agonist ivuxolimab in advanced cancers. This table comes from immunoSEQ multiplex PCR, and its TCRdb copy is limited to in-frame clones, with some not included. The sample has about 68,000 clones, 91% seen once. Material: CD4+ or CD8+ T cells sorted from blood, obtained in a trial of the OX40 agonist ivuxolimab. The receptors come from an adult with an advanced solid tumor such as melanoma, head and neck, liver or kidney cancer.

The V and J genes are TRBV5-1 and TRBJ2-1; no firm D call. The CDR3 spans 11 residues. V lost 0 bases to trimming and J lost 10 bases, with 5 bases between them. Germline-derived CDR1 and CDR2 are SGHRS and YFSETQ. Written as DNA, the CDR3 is TGCGCCAGCAGCTTGGGGCCGGAGCAGTTCTTC. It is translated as CASSLGPEQFF.

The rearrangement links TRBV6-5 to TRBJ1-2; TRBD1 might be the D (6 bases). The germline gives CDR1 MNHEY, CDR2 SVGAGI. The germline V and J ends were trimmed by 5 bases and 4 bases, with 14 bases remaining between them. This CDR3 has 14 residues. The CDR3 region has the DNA TGTGCCAGCAGTGGGGGCTTTTCGAGCTATGGCTACACCTTC. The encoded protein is CASSGGFSSYGYTF.

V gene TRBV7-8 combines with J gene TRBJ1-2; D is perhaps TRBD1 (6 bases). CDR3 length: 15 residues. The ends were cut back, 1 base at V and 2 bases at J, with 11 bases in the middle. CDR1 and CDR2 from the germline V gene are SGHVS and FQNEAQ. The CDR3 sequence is CASSLEQGYNYGYTF. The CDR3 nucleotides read TGTGCCAGCAGCTTAGAACAGGGCTACAACTATGGCTACACCTTC.

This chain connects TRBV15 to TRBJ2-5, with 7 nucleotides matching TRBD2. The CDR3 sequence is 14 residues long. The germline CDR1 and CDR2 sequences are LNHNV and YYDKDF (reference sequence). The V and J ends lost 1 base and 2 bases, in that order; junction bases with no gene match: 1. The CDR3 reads CATSRGGGQETQYF. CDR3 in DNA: TGTGCCACCAGCAGAGGGGGGGGTCAAGAGACCCAGTACTTC.

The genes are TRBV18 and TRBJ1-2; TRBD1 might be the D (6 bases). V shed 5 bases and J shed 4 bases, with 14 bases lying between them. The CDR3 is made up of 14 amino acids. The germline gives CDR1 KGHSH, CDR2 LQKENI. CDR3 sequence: CASSVKGDGYGYTF. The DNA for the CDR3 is TGTGCCAGCTCAGTAAAGGGGGACGGCTATGGCTACACCTTC.

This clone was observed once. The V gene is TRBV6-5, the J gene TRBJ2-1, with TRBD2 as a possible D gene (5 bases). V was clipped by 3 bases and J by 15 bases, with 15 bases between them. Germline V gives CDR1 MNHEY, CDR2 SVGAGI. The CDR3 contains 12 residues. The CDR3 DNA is TGTGCCAGCAGTTATTTAGGAGGTTCCCTGTTCTTC. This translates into CASSYLGGSLFF.

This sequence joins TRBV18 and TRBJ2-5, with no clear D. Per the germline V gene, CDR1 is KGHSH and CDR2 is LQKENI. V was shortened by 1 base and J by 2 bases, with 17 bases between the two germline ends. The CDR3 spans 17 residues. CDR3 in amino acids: CASSPRLGAVAQETQYF. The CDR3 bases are TGTGCCAGCTCACCACGGTTAGGTGCCGTCGCTCAAGAGACCCAGTACTTC.

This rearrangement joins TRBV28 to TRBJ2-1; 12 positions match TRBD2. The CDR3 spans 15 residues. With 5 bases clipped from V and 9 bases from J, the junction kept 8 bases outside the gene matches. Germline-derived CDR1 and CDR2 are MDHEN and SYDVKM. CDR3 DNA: TGTGCCAGCAGTATCCTAGCGGGAGGGCTGCGTGAGCAGTTCTTC. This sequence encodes CASSILAGGLREQFF.

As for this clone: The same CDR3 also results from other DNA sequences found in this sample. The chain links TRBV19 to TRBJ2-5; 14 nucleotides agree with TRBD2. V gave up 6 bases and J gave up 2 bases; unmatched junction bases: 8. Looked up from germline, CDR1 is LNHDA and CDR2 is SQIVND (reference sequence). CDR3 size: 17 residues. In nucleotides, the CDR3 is TGTGCCAGTAGGCGAGGACTAGCGGGAGGAGGGCAAGAGACCCAGTACTTC. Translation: CASRRGLAGGGQETQYF.

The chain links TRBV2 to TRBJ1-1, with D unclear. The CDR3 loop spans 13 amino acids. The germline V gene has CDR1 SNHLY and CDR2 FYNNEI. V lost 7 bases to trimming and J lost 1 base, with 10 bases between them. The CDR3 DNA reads TGTGCCAGCACTGGACTGAAGAACACTGAAGCTTTCTTT. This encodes CASTGLKNTEAFF.

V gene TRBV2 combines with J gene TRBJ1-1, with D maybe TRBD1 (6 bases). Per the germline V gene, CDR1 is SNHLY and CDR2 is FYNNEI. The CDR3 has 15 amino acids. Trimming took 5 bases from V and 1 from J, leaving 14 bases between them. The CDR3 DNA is TGTGCCAGCAGTCTCCGAGGACAGCCGAACACTGAAGCTTTCTTT. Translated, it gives CASSLRGQPNTEAFF.

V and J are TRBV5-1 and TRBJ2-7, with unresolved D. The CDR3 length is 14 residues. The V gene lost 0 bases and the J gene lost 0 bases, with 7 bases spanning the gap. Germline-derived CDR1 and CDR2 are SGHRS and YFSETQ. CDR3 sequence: CASSLAGPSYEQYF. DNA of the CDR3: TGCGCCAGCAGCTTGGCAGGACCCTCCTACGAGCAGTACTTC.

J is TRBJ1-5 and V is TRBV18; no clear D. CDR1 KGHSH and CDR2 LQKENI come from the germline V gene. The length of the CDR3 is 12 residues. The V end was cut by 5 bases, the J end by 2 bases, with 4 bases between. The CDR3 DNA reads TGTGCCAGCTCAGTGGGCAATCAGCCCCAGCATTTT. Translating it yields CASSVGNQPQHF.

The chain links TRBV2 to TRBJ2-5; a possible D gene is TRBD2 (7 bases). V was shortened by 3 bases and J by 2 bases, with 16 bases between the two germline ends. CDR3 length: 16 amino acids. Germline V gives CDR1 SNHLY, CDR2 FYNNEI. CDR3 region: CASSDRGRGLQETQYF. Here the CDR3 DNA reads TGTGCCAGCAGTGATAGAGGCAGGGGACTACAAGAGACCCAGTACTTC. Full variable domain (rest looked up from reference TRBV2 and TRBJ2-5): EPEVTQTPSHQVTQMGQEVILRCVPISNHLYFYWYRQILGQKVEFLVSFYNNEISEKSEIFDDQFSVERPDGSNFTLKIRSTKLEDSAMYFCASSDRGRGLQETQYFGPGTRLLVL.

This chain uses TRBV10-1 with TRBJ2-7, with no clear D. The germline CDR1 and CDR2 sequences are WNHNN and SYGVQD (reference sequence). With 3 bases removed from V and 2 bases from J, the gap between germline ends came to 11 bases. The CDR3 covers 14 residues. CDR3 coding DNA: TGCGCCAGCAGTGACCCCCCCCGGACCTACGAGCAGTACTTC. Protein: CASSDPPRTYEQYF.

CDR3 DNA sequence: TGTGCCAGCAGCCCTGGGGGAGGGTCTAAGTACTTC. Amino acids: CASSPGGGSKYF. The chain couples TRBV11-2 to TRBJ2-7, with TRBD2 matching 7 bases. The CDR3 spans 12 residues. Germline loops: CDR1 SGHAT, CDR2 FQNNGV. With V trimmed by 5 bases and J by 11 bases, 9 bases remained unmatched.